Listed below are T cell receptor beta chains from one sample, sequenced in a study of CD8+ T cells in alopecia areata. TCRdb's copy holds only in-frame clones and misses some; the assay was immunoSEQ multiplex PCR. The sample contains about 190,000 clones, approximately 60% of which appear only once. The sample was CD4+ T cells sorted from blood, taken at week 4, from a patient treated with tofacitinib. These receptors were collected from a human donor with alopecia areata. Both conserved end residues are part of each CDR3. The D gene is left open where the match is weak. Clone size is shown for a subset of rows, as once, few, many or a class of expanded clone.

clone size,V gene,D gene,J gene,CDR3 protein,CDR3 DNA
-,TRBV28,TRBD1,TRBJ2-7,CASTRTGGYEQYF,TGTGCCAGCACCCGGACAGGAGGCTACGAGCAGTACTTC
-,TRBV11-2,-,TRBJ2-5,CASSPPQETQYF,TGTGCCAGCAGCCCCCCGCAAGAGACCCAGTACTTC
-,TRBV4-2,-,TRBJ1-2,CASSQDLRPGYTF,TGTGCCAGCAGCCAAGATTTGAGGCCAGGCTACACCTTC
few,TRBV6-1,-,TRBJ2-1,CASSAEQGRVREQFF,TGTGCCAGCAGTGCCGAACAGGGTCGGGTCCGTGAGCAGTTCTTC
-,TRBV29-1,-,TRBJ1-1,CSVEYTEAFF,TGCAGCGTTGAATATACTGAAGCTTTCTTT
-,TRBV29-1,-,TRBJ2-4,CSAAPGAENIQYF,TGCAGCGCCGCCCCGGGGGCGGAAAACATTCAGTACTTC
-,TRBV6-5,-,TRBJ2-5,CASSGTPGAEETQYF,TGTGCCAGCAGTGGAACCCCGGGGGCGGAGGAGACCCAGTACTTC
few,TRBV6-5,-,TRBJ1-1,CASRTGPEAFF,TGTGCCAGCAGAACAGGTCCCGAAGCTTTCTTT
few,TRBV29-1,-,TRBJ2-1,CSGHEARIGRNEQFF,TGCAGCGGCCACGAGGCGCGAATAGGTAGGAATGAGCAGTTCTTC
-,TRBV25-1,TRBD2,TRBJ2-5,CASHRGEGETQYF,TGTGCCAGCCATCGGGGGGAGGGAGAGACCCAGTACTTC
-,TRBV5-1,-,TRBJ2-3,CASSSSDTQYF,TGCGCCAGCAGCTCATCAGATACGCAGTATTTT
-,TRBV30,-,TRBJ1-1,CAWVQPTLGAFF,TGTGCCTGGGTCCAACCCACACTCGGAGCTTTCTTT
-,TRBV28,-,TRBJ2-5,CASKDPGRETQYF,TGTGCCAGCAAGGACCCGGGACGGGAGACCCAGTACTTC
-,TRBV28,TRBD1,TRBJ1-5,CASSWTGWNQPQHF,TGTGCCAGCAGTTGGACAGGGTGGAATCAGCCCCAGCATTTT
-,TRBV20-1,-,TRBJ2-5,CSARQETQYF,TGCAGTGCGCGACAAGAGACCCAGTACTTC
few,TRBV20-1,-,TRBJ2-7,CSASDYYEQYF,TGCAGTGCTAGTGACTACTACGAGCAGTACTTC
-,TRBV5-5,-,TRBJ1-1,CASSSLGGTEAFF,TGTGCCAGCAGCTCGTTGGGGGGCACTGAAGCTTTCTTT
-,TRBV5-1,-,TRBJ2-1,CASSLGATKEQFF,TGCGCCAGCAGCCTAGGAGCGACTAAGGAGCAGTTCTTC
-,TRBV30,TRBD2,TRBJ2-3,CAWSTIAGSTDTQYF,TGTGCCTGGAGTACAATAGCGGGAAGCACAGATACGCAGTATTTT
-,TRBV29-1,-,TRBJ2-3,CSAEGPADTQYF,TGCAGCGCGGAGGGGCCGGCAGATACGCAGTATTTT